The clone carrying this TCR beta chain was counted a single time. The repertoire was sequenced with immunoSEQ multiplex PCR; TCRdb's copy has only in-frame clones and lacks some. The sample consists of some 79,000 clones, 94% of them appearing once. J was trimmed by 0 bases and V by 4 bases; bases with no gene match: 5. CDR1 and CDR2 (germline): MNHNS, SASEGT. The CDR3 is 16 residues long. This specimen belongs to a study of technical replicates of blood from a handful of donors. The sequence came from a human donor in good health. Sequenced input: T cells isolated from PBMCs. V gene TRBV6-1 combines with J gene TRBJ2-7; TRBD2 matches 11 bases. The CDR3 loop is CASSASGRLLSYEQYF. DNA for the CDR3: TGTGCCAGCAGTGCTAGCGGGAGGCTACTCTCCTACGAGCAGTACTTC.